This T cell receptor beta chain was captured in a study of OX40 agonist ivuxolimab in advanced cancers. Sequencing used immunoSEQ multiplex PCR; TCRdb keeps in-frame clones, though not all of them. The table records 40,000 to 50,000 clones, 70% to 90% of them present only once. Germline V gene sequence: CDR1 SQVTM, CDR2 ANQGSEA. The CDR3 sequence is 15 residues long. V was shortened by 6 bases and J by 2 bases, with 17 bases between the two germline ends. Source: CD4+ or CD8+ T cells sorted from blood, taken in a trial of the OX40 agonist ivuxolimab. V usage is TRBV29-1 and J usage is TRBJ1-3; D may be TRBD1 (6 bases). This receptor was obtained from an adult with an advanced solid tumor such as melanoma, head and neck, liver or kidney cancer. The CDR3 DNA follows: TGCAGCGTCATAAACAGGGACACCCCTGGAAACACCATATATTTT. Protein sequence: CSVINRDTPGNTIYF. The whole variable domain, filled in from reference TRBV29-1 and TRBJ1-3, reads SAVISQKPSRDICQRGTSLTIQCQVDSQVTMMFWYRQQPGQSLTLIATANQGSEATYESGFVIDKFPISRPNLTFSTLTVSNMSPEDSSIYLCSVINRDTPGNTIYFGEGSWLTVV.